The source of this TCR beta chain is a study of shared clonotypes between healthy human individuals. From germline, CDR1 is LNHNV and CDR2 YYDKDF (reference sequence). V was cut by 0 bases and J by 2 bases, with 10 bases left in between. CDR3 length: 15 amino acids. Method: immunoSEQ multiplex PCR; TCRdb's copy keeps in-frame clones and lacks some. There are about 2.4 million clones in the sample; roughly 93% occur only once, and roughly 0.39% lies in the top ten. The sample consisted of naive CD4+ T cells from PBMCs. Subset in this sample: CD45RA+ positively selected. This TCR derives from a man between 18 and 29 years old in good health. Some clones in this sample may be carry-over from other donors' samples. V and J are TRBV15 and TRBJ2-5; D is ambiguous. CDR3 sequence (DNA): TGTGCCACCAGCAGAGATCCAGACCCGCAAGAGACCCAGTACTTC. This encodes CATSRDPDPQETQYF.